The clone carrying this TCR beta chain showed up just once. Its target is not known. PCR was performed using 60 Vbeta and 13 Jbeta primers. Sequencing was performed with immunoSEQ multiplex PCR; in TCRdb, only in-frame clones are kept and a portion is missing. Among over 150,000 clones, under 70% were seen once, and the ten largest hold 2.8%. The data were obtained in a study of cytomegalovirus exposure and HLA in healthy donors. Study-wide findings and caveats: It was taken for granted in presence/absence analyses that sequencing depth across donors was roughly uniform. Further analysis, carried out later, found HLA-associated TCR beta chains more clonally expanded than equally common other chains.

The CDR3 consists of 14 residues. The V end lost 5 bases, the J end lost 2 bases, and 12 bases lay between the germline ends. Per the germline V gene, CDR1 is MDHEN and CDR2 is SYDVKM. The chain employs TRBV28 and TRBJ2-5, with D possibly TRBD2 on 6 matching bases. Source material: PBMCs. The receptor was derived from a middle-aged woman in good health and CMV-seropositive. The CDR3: CASSPFGGQETQYF. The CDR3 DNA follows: TGTGCCAGCAGTCCATTCGGGGGACAAGAGACCCAGTACTTC. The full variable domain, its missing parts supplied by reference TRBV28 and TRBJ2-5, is DVKVTQSSRYLVKRTGEKVFLECVQDMDHENMFWYRQDPGLGLRLIYFSYDVKMKEKGDIPEGYSVSREKKERFSLILESASTNQTSMYLCASSPFGGQETQYFGPGTRLLVL.